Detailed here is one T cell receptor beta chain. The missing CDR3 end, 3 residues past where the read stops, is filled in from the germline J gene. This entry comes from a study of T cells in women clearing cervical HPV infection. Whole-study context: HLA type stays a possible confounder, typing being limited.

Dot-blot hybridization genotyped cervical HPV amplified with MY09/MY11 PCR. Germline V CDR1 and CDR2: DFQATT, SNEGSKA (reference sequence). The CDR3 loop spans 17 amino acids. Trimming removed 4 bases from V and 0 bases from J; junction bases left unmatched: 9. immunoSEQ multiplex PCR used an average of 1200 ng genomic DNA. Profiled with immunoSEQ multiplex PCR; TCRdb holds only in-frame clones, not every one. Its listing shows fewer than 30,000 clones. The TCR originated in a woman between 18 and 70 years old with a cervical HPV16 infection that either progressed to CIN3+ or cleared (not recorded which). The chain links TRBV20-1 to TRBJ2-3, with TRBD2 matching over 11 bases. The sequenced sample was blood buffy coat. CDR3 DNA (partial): TGCAGTGCTATCCTAGCGGGAGGCCGGGTAAGCACAGATACG. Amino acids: CSAILAGGRVSTDT. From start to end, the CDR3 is CSAILAGGRVSTDTQYF.